Given below is one T cell receptor beta chain in context. Antigen unknown. Amplification of TCR beta used genomic DNA extracted from peripheral blood. TRB rearrangements spanning V, D and J were amplified using mixed TRB-A/B primers. TCRdb ran MiXCR on the multiplex PCR reads and lists one entry per CDR3 protein. The sample has about 11,000 distinct CDR3 sequences, 30% to 35% seen once. The CDR3 covers 19 residues. The V gene end was trimmed by 4 bases and the J gene end by 2 bases; junction bases not matched to a gene: 14. CDR1 is SGHNT, CDR2 YYREEE, per germline (reference sequence). The data belong to a study of T cell repertoires in aging, cancer and after chemotherapy. As for the study in general: Healthy donor repertoires were recorded over several months to years and showed clear clonal overlap.

Study findings and constraints: Median generation probability rose over the chemotherapy interval in each cancer cohort, suggesting rebound thymic output.

What was sequenced was blood. The TCR originated in a human donor in good health. The donor label of this sample is uncertain. The chain carries TRBV5-4 and TRBJ2-1, with TRBD2 identical over 11 bases. The CDR3, as DNA: TGTGCCAGCAGCGGGCGACTAGCGGGGCAGAGCGAAACCTACAATGAGCAGTTCTTC. It translates to CASSGRLAGQSETYNEQFF.